These 20 T cell receptor beta chains came from one sample sequenced in a study of cytomegalovirus exposure and HLA in healthy donors. The primer mix had 60 Vbeta and 13 Jbeta primers. Using immunoSEQ multiplex PCR, the repertoire was profiled, and TCRdb retains in-frame clones only, with some absent. The top ten clones hold around 3% of a sample with about 43,000 clones, roughly 80% of them seen once. The source material was PBMCs. The receptors shown here come from a man between 45 and 60 years old in good health and CMV-seronegative.

CDR3 coding DNA: TGTGCCAGCAGTTACTCGAGACCGGGAACCCAGTACTTC. Translation: CASSYSRPGTQYF. The chain recombines TRBV6-5 with TRBJ2-5; D may be TRBD2 (5 bases). The CDR3 loop spans 13 amino acids. Germline loops: CDR1 MNHEY, CDR2 SVGAGI. V shed 0 bases and J shed 8 bases, with 10 bases lying between them.

The V and J genes are TRBV28 and TRBJ2-3; 12 bases align to TRBD2. The CDR3 runs to 16 residues. Germline CDR1 MDHEN, CDR2 SYDVKM. V lost 4 bases to trimming and J lost 3 bases; unmatched junction nucleotides: 5. This CDR3 is CASSSTSGGSTDTQYF. DNA of the CDR3: TGTGCCAGCAGTTCCACTAGCGGGGGGTCGACAGATACGCAGTATTTT.

V and J are TRBV9 and TRBJ2-7, with 7 bases lining up with TRBD1. This CDR3 has 15 residues. CDR1 and CDR2 from the germline V gene are SGDLS and YYNGEE. After removal of 2 bases from V and 6 bases from J, the junction contained 11 bases not matched to a gene. CDR3 sequence (DNA): TGTGCCAGCAGCGTTCGAGAGGGGGCGAGGAGCGAGCAGTACTTC. Protein sequence: CASSVREGARSEQYF.

The chain joins TRBV6-5 to TRBJ2-7; TRBD2 matches 8 bases. This CDR3 is built from 14 residues. Trimming at V came to 8 bases and at J to 4 bases, leaving 10 bases not matched to a gene. Germline V gene data show CDR1 as MNHEY and CDR2 as SVGAGI. The DNA of the CDR3 is TGTGCCAGCCAGTCGGGGGGGGAAGAGTACGAGCAGTACTTC. Translation: CASQSGGEEYEQYF.

The chain is built from TRBV13 and TRBJ2-7; D possibly corresponds to TRBD1 (5 bases). The CDR3 is 15 amino acids. Germline-derived CDR1 and CDR2 are PRHDT and FYEKMQ (reference sequence). V gave up 0 bases and J gave up 0 bases, with 9 bases separating them. The CDR3 region is CASSLGPRDSYEQYF. CDR3 nucleotides: TGTGCCAGCAGCTTAGGCCCCAGGGACTCCTACGAGCAGTACTTC.

This clone is a singleton in its sample. The V and J genes are TRBV11-2 and TRBJ1-6; a weak D match, TRBD1 (5 bases). Per the germline V gene, CDR1 is SGHAT and CDR2 is FQNNGV. V was pared by 5 bases and J by 10 bases, with 15 bases between. The CDR3 consists of 14 residues. CDR3 coding DNA: TGTGCCAGCAGCCGGGGGGGGTCGGGGTCACCCCTCCACTTT. This encodes CASSRGGSGSPLHF.

V is TRBV29-1 and J is TRBJ2-7; D not resolved. CDR1 and CDR2 from the germline V gene are SQVTM and ANQGSEA. The CDR3 loop spans 15 amino acids. V dropped 6 bases and J dropped 2 bases, with 20 bases sitting between them. CDR3 residues: CSVRESPHETYEQYF. The CDR3 nucleotides are TGCAGCGTGAGAGAGTCTCCCCATGAAACCTACGAGCAGTACTTC.

The V and J genes are TRBV9 and TRBJ1-3, with D perhaps TRBD1 (5 bases). The CDR3 length is 15 residues. CDR1 and CDR2 (germline): SGDLS, YYNGEE. V was trimmed by 3 bases and J by 1 base, leaving 11 bases between them. The CDR3 bases are TGTGCCAGCAGCGAGGGGTGGGTGTCTGGAAACACCATATATTTT. Amino acids: CASSEGWVSGNTIYF.

The chain links TRBV7-9 to TRBJ1-1, with a possible D match to TRBD1 (5 bases). V was clipped by 6 bases and J by 3 bases, with 14 bases between them. The CDR3 spans 14 residues. CDR1 and CDR2 (germline): SEHNR, FQNEAQ (reference sequence). CDR3 DNA sequence: TGTGCCAGCAGTTCAGGGTATCTGGACACTGAAGCTTTCTTT. Protein product: CASSSGYLDTEAFF.

This chain joins TRBV4-1 and TRBJ2-1; 8 bases line up with TRBD2. The V and J ends lost 0 bases and 0 bases, in that order; junction bases with no gene match: 13. The CDR3 sequence is 20 residues long. Germline V gene lookup returns CDR1 MGHRA and CDR2 YSYEKL. CDR3 nucleotide sequence: TGCGCCAGCAGCCAAGACGTGACTAGCGCCCGACCGGTCTCCTACAATGAGCAGTTCTTC. Amino acids: CASSQDVTSARPVSYNEQFF.

Only a few counts were recorded for this clone. The gene calls are TRBV27 and TRBJ1-5; D call uncertain. The CDR3 spans 14 residues. V lost 2 bases and J lost 3, with 8 bases in between. Germline-derived CDR1 and CDR2 are MNHEY and SMNVEV (reference sequence). For the CDR3, the DNA is TGTGCCAGCAGTTTAGGGCAGATCAATCAGCCCCAGCATTTT. Its translation is CASSLGQINQPQHF.

This clone was detected only a few times. The rearrangement uses TRBV30 and TRBJ2-7; D gene unclear. The CDR3 length is 13 residues. CDR1 and CDR2 from the germline V gene are GTSNPN and SVGIG (reference sequence). Trimming cost V 7 bases and J 4 bases, with 17 bases left between them. The chain's CDR3 is CAFKQKAAYEQYF. DNA of the CDR3: TGTGCCTTCAAGCAGAAGGCGGCATACGAGCAGTACTTC.

CDR3 residues: CASSPTTANTEAFF. The CDR3 DNA reads TGCGCCAGCAGCCCCACAACAGCGAACACTGAAGCTTTCTTT. The genes are TRBV5-1 and TRBJ1-1; no clear D gene. Trimming removed 4 bases from V and 1 base from J, with 11 bases in between. Germline CDR1 reads SGHRS; CDR2 reads YFSETQ. This CDR3 has 14 amino acids.

The J gene is TRBJ2-6, the V gene TRBV29-1, with a tentative D call TRBD2 (6 bases). Germline assignment: CDR1 SQVTM and CDR2 ANQGSEA. The CDR3 has 14 residues. Trimming pared 4 bases from V and 4 bases from J, leaving 11 bases between. The CDR3: CSVGGAAGANVLTF. The DNA of the CDR3 is TGCAGCGTTGGCGGGGCTGCCGGGGCCAACGTCCTGACTTTC.

The chain employs TRBV18 and TRBJ1-1; 12 nucleotides line up with TRBD1. Germline-derived CDR1 and CDR2 are KGHSH and LQKENI. The CDR3 has 17 residues. The V and J ends lost 10 bases and 4 bases, in that order; junction bases with no gene match: 16. In nucleotides, the CDR3 is TGTGCCACCCTGAGTCGGGACAGGGGGCCATATGGCACTGAAGCTTTCTTT. As protein: CATLSRDRGPYGTEAFF.

To note about this clone: Sequence at one end of the junction differs from germline and may be a read error. This chain uses TRBV28 with TRBJ2-7; TRBD2 matches 9 bases. The CDR3 covers 15 residues. The germline V gene has CDR1 MDHEN and CDR2 SYDVKM. Written as DNA, the CDR3 is TGTGCCAGCAGTTTAGCGGGACTAGCCTCCCACGAGCAGTACTTC. Its protein product is CASSLAGLASHEQYF.

Worth noting for this clone: At one of its ends the junction is not consistent with the germline gene, which may arise from a read error. The chain uses TRBV7-9 and TRBJ2-7; possibly TRBD2 for D (5 bases). Germline V lookup: CDR1 SEHNR, CDR2 FQNEAQ (reference sequence). CDR3 length: 14 amino acids. DNA of the CDR3: TGTTCCAGCAGCTTTCCGGGAACGGGCTACGAGCAGTACTTC. Translated, it gives CSSSFPGTGYEQYF.

V usage is TRBV30 and J usage is TRBJ1-2; 10 nucleotides align to TRBD1. This CDR3 region has 12 residues. The germline CDR1 and CDR2 sequences are GTSNPN and SVGIG (reference sequence). The trim removed 1 base at V and 8 bases at J, leaving 1 base unmatched. The CDR3 region is CAWSEDRGGYTF. The CDR3 DNA follows: TGTGCCTGGAGTGAGGACAGGGGGGGCTACACCTTC.

The chain has TRBV4-3 and TRBJ2-7; 9 positions agree with TRBD1. There are 15 residues in the CDR3. The V gene's germline CDR1 is LGHNA and CDR2 YSLEER. V lost 3 bases to trimming and J lost 3 bases; unmatched junction nucleotides: 6. The CDR3 DNA is TGCGCCAGCAGCCAGGGTACAGGGGGCGGCTACGAGCAGTACTTC. As protein: CASSQGTGGGYEQYF.

In DNA, the CDR3 is TGTGCCAGCGGCCCCGGAGGGGAGGGGTCTGGCACTGAAGCTTTCTTT. Its translation is CASGPGGEGSGTEAFF. The chain is built from TRBV7-2 and TRBJ1-1, with TRBD1 as a possible D gene (5 bases). V lost 8 bases, J lost 4 bases, and 23 bases lay in between. CDR1 is SGHTA, CDR2 FQGNSA, per germline. The CDR3 consists of 16 residues.